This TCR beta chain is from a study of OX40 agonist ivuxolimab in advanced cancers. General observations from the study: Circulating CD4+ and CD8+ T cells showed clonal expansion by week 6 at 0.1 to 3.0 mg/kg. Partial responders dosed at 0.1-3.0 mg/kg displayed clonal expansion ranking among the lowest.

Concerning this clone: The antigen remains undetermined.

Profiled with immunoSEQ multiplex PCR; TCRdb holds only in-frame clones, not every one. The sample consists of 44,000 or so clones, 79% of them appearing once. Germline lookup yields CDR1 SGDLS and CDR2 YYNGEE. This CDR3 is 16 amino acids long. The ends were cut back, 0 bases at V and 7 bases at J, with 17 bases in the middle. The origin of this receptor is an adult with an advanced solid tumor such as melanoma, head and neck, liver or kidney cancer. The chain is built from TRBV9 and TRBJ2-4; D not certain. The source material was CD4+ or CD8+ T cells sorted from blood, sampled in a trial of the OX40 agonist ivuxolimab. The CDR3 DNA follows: TGTGCCAGCAGCGTAGGGTCTGACAAATACACGAACATTCAGTACTTC. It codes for CASSVGSDKYTNIQYF. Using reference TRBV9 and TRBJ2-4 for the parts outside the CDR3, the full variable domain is DSGVTQTPKHLITATGQRVTLRCSPRSGDLSVYWYQQSLDQGLQFLIQYYNGEERAKGNILERFSAQQFPDLHSELNLSSLELGDSALYFCASSVGSDKYTNIQYFGAGTRLSVL.